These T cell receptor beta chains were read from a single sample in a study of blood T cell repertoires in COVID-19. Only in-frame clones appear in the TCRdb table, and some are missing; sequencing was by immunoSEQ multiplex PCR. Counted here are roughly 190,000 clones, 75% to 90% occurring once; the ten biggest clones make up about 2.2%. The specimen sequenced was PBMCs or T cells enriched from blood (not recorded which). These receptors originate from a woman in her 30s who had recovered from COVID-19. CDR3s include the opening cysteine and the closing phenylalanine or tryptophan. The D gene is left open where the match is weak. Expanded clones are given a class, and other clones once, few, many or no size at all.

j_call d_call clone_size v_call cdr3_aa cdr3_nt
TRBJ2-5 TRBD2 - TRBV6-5 CASGGVRAVETQYF TGTGCCAGCGGGGGGGTACGAGCTGTAGAGACCCAGTACTTC
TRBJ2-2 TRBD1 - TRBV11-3 CASSLNPRQGNTGELFF TGTGCCAGCAGCTTGAACCCTCGACAGGGGAACACCGGGGAGCTGTTTTTT
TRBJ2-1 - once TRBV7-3 CASSLGRNNEQFF TGTGCCAGCAGCTTAGGCAGGAACAATGAGCAGTTCTTC
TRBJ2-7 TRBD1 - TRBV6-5 CASKPGQGLYEQYF TGTGCCAGCAAACCGGGACAGGGGCTCTACGAGCAGTACTTC
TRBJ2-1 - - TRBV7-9 CASSPSGSKFF TGTGCCAGCAGCCCCAGCGGATCGAAGTTCTTC
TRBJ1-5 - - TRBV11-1 CASSLATVGDQPQHF TGTGCCAGCAGCTTAGCGACCGTGGGCGATCAGCCCCAGCATTTT
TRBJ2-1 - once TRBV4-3 CASSQVRFSYNEQFF TGCGCCAGCAGCCAAGTGAGGTTCTCCTACAATGAGCAGTTCTTC
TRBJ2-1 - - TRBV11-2 CASSLERDNEQFF TGTGCCAGCAGCTTAGAACGGGACAATGAGCAGTTCTTC
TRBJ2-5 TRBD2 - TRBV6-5 CASGKAGGPRETQYF TGTGCCAGCGGCAAAGCGGGAGGGCCCCGTGAGACCCAGTACTTC
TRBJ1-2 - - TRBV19 CASSIGRGDYGYTF TGTGCCAGTAGTATCGGCCGGGGGGACTATGGCTACACCTTC
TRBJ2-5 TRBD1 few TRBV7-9 CASSLSRGQETQYF TGTGCCAGCAGCTTAAGCAGGGGGCAAGAGACCCAGTACTTC
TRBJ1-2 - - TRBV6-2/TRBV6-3 CASSYSRGGYTF TGTGCCAGCAGTTACTCGCGGGGAGGCTACACCTTC
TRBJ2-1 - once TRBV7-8 CASSLSRVNEQFF TGTGCCAGCAGCCTTTCCAGGGTCAATGAGCAGTTCTTC